These T cell receptor beta chains were read from a single sample in a study of blood T cell repertoires in COVID-19. Sequencing used immunoSEQ multiplex PCR; TCRdb keeps in-frame clones, though not all of them. Of hundreds of thousands of clones in the sample, around 89% are singletons; the top ten hold approximately 1.2%. The specimen sequenced was PBMCs or T cells enriched from blood (not recorded which). The receptors originated from a man aged 25-45 years who had recovered from COVID-19. CDR3s include the opening cysteine and the closing phenylalanine or tryptophan. D genes are given only for firm matches.

D gene: NA
J gene: TRBJ1-2
V gene: TRBV24-1
CDR3 protein: CATSGQNNYGYTF
CDR3 DNA: TGTGCCACCAGCGGACAGAACAACTATGGCTACACCTTC

D gene: TRBD2
J gene: TRBJ2-2
V gene: TRBV5-1
CDR3 protein: CASSTRAGVTTGELFF
CDR3 DNA: TGCGCCAGCAGCACGCGAGCGGGAGTGACCACCGGGGAGCTGTTTTTT

D gene: NA
J gene: TRBJ2-5
V gene: TRBV5-1
CDR3 protein: CASSLVIGSQTQYF
CDR3 DNA: TGCGCCAGCAGCTTGGTTATCGGGAGTCAGACCCAGTACTTC

D gene: NA
J gene: TRBJ1-2
V gene: TRBV27
CDR3 protein: CASRPFGQKNYGYTF
CDR3 DNA: TGTGCCAGCAGACCGTTCGGACAGAAGAACTATGGCTACACCTTC

D gene: NA
J gene: TRBJ1-5
V gene: TRBV30
CDR3 protein: CAWSPRAPQPQHF
CDR3 DNA: TGTGCCTGGAGTCCGAGGGCTCCTCAGCCCCAGCATTTT

D gene: NA
J gene: TRBJ1-2
V gene: TRBV3-1/TRBV3-2
CDR3 protein: CASSQEVGGTLFYGYTF
CDR3 DNA: TGTGCCAGCAGCCAAGAGGTAGGGGGAACACTGTTCTATGGCTACACCTTC

D gene: TRBD1
J gene: TRBJ1-5
V gene: TRBV6-2/TRBV6-3
CDR3 protein: CASSYKRQGRAQPQHF
CDR3 DNA: TGTGCCAGCAGTTACAAGCGACAGGGACGGGCTCAGCCCCAGCATTTT

D gene: NA
J gene: TRBJ2-7
V gene: TRBV5-6
CDR3 protein: CASSSRGSYEQYF
CDR3 DNA: TGTGCCAGCAGCTCGCGGGGCAGCTACGAGCAGTACTTC

D gene: TRBD1
J gene: TRBJ1-2
V gene: TRBV3-1/TRBV3-2
CDR3 protein: CASSPRDREGHGYTF
CDR3 DNA: TGTGCCAGCAGCCCCCGGGACAGGGAAGGTCATGGCTACACCTTC

D gene: NA
J gene: TRBJ1-1
V gene: TRBV7-8
CDR3 protein: CASSRGEWDEAFF
CDR3 DNA: TGTGCCAGCAGCCGCGGGGAGTGGGATGAAGCTTTCTTT